This T cell receptor beta chain emerged from a study of monozygotic twins with cystic fibrosis. Broader study findings: Unrelated CF individuals shared fewer identical clonotypes than monozygotic CF twins.

TCRdb's table, derived via immunoSEQ multiplex PCR, lists solely in-frame clones and lacks some. The sample holds 11,000 to 15,000 clones, roughly 98% seen once. In the case of this clone: What it binds is not known.

This CDR3 region has 15 residues. Germline trimming cut 5 bases from V and 1 base from J; bases unmatched to any gene: 7. The germline V gene encodes CDR1 SGHTA and CDR2 FQGNSA. The genes are TRBV7-2 and TRBJ1-2; TRBD1 matches 7 bases. Material: blood. This clonotype originated in a girl aged 2 to 10 with cystic fibrosis. Written as DNA, the CDR3 is TGTGCCAGCAGCCGCAGACAGGGAGGTAACTATGGCTACACCTTC. Its translation: CASSRRQGGNYGYTF.